This T cell receptor (beta chain) appears in the sequencing data of a study of T cells after yellow fever vaccination. TCR cDNA, made by 5'RACE template switching, carried an added universal primer site and UMIs. In TCRdb, the 5' RACE reads were re-called with MiXCR into one record per CDR3 protein. Of approximately 550,000 distinct CDR3 sequences listed, about 13% are singletons. V trimming: 3 bases; J trimming: 6 bases; junction bases outside the gene matches: 5. The CDR3 is 15 residues long. Germline V gene sequence: CDR1 LNHNV, CDR2 YYDKDF (reference sequence). About this clonotype itself: Its cognate antigen is unknown.

Study results and caveats: Peaking faster, on day 5 versus 15, the secondary response was nonetheless weaker.

The V gene is TRBV15, the J gene TRBJ2-2; 9 bases fit TRBD1. The starting material was PBMCs, obtained on the day of the yellow fever booster vaccination. The clonotype was recovered from a man aged 25-40 years who received the YFV17D yellow fever vaccine. This CDR3 is CATSRGDREAGELFF. In nucleotides, the CDR3 is TGTGCCACCAGCAGGGGGGACAGGGAGGCCGGGGAGCTGTTTTTT.